These 16 T cell receptor beta chains originate from one sample sequenced in a study of shared clonotypes between healthy human individuals. TCRdb keeps only in-frame clones here, not all; method: immunoSEQ multiplex PCR. The sample shows roughly 2.2 million clones, 85% to 95% of them seen only once. Sequencing input: naive CD4+ T cells from PBMCs. Indicated subset: CD45RA+ positively selected. These TCRs come from a man aged 18 to 30 in good health. Some clones in this sample may be carry-over from other donors' samples.

CDR3 nucleotide sequence: TGCGCCAGCAGCTTCGACAGTAGTGGAGATACGCAGTATTTT. This translates into CASSFDSSGDTQYF. The rearrangement uses TRBV5-1 and TRBJ2-3, with D possibly being TRBD1 (5 bases). The germline CDR1 and CDR2 sequences are SGHRS and YFSETQ. This CDR3 has 14 amino acids. V dropped 2 bases and J dropped 5 bases, with 12 bases sitting between them.

V usage is TRBV6-5 and J usage is TRBJ1-2, with D possibly matching TRBD1 (6 bases). V was shortened by 6 bases and J by 2 bases, with 10 bases between the two germline ends. CDR3 length: 13 amino acids. Germline lookup yields CDR1 MNHEY and CDR2 SVGAGI. CDR3 DNA sequence: TGTGCCAGCAGCAAGACAGGAAACTATGGCTACACCTTC. The encoded protein is CASSKTGNYGYTF.

V is TRBV28 and J is TRBJ1-4; D ambiguous. The CDR3 length is 14 residues. Between the trimmed V and J ends, which lost 2 bases and 10 bases, there was a span of 14 bases. Germline V gene data show CDR1 as MDHEN and CDR2 as SYDVKM. DNA for the CDR3: TGTGCCAGCAGTTTACCTGGAGGCAGCCTAAAACTGTTTTTT. It yields the protein CASSLPGGSLKLFF.

In the case of this clone: This specimen includes other DNA sequences encoding the same CDR3. The genes are TRBV7-3 and TRBJ2-1, with D possibly being TRBD1 or TRBD2 (6 bases each). Germline V CDR1 and CDR2: SGHTA, FQGTGA. The CDR3 is 15 amino acids. The V and J ends lost 0 bases and 4 bases respectively, with 10 bases between them. The CDR3: CASSLTGGLYNEQFF. CDR3 coding DNA: TGTGCCAGCAGCTTAACTGGGGGGCTGTACAATGAGCAGTTCTTC.

This clone was counted only a few times. Within the sample, other DNA sequences also encode this same CDR3. This chain joins TRBV27 and TRBJ2-7, with 10 bases aligning to TRBD1. V trimming: 5 bases; J trimming: 4 bases; junction bases outside the gene matches: 2. Looked up from germline, CDR1 is MNHEY and CDR2 is SMNVEV (reference sequence). The CDR3 is 13 amino acids. CDR3 DNA: TGTGCCAGCAGTCGGGACAGGGGATACGAGCAGTACTTC. Amino acids: CASSRDRGYEQYF.

This chain joins TRBV28 and TRBJ2-7; TRBD2 matches at 7 bases. The CDR3 is 14 residues long. Germline CDR1 is MDHEN and CDR2 is SYDVKM. Germline trimming cut 6 bases from V and 6 bases from J; bases unmatched to any gene: 11. The CDR3 region is CASRGRGVPGEQYF. Written as DNA, the CDR3 is TGTGCCAGCAGGGGTCGGGGGGTACCGGGCGAGCAGTACTTC.

The chain carries TRBV11-1 and TRBJ2-2; no firm D call. Germline V lookup: CDR1 SGHAT, CDR2 FQDESV (reference sequence). The CDR3 runs to 13 residues. The germline V and J ends were trimmed by 0 bases and 7 bases, with 6 bases remaining between them. In DNA, the CDR3 is TGTGCCAGCAGCTTAGCTACGTTCGGGGAGCTGTTTTTT. Encoded protein: CASSLATFGELFF.

CDR3 DNA sequence: TGTGCTAGTGGATACAGCAACTACGAGCAGTACTTC. The encoded protein is CASGYSNYEQYF. The chain couples TRBV12-5 to TRBJ2-7; D ambiguous. The CDR3 runs to 12 residues. CDR1 LGHNT and CDR2 FRNRAP come from the germline V gene. Trimming left V 6 bases short and J 3 bases short, with 9 bases between.

The rearrangement links TRBV5-1 to TRBJ2-3; 7 bases align to TRBD1. Germline loops: CDR1 SGHRS, CDR2 YFSETQ. The V segment lost 5 bases and the J segment 10 bases; nucleotides outside the gene matches: 16. The CDR3 extends over 15 amino acids. As DNA, the CDR3 is TGCGCCAGCAGGGGAAGGGCCCAGGGGGTCTTTCCGCAGTATTTT. It translates to CASRGRAQGVFPQYF. Complete variable domain (other parts from reference TRBV5-1 and TRBJ2-3): KAGVTQTPRYLIKTRGQQVTLSCSPISGHRSVSWYQQTPGQGLQFLFEYFSETQRNKGNFPGRFSGRQFSNSRSEMNVSTLELGDSALYLCASRGRAQGVFPQYFGPGTRLTVL.

The CDR3, as DNA: TGTGCCAGCAGCACCGCTACAGGGACTGAAGCTTTCTTT. It translates to CASSTATGTEAFF. The gene calls are TRBV9 and TRBJ1-1; D may be TRBD1 (6 bases). The CDR3 totals 13 residues. Germline CDR1 SGDLS, CDR2 YYNGEE. The ends were cut back, 4 bases at V and 5 bases at J, with 12 bases in the middle.

The chain carries TRBV29-1 and TRBJ2-7; TRBD1 agrees at 7 bases. With V trimmed by 3 bases and J by 6 bases, 8 bases remained unmatched. The CDR3 totals 13 residues. Germline V gene sequence: CDR1 SQVTM, CDR2 ANQGSEA. The CDR3 reads CSVDKGALGEQYF. The CDR3, as DNA: TGCAGCGTTGACAAGGGGGCCCTGGGCGAGCAGTACTTC.

For the CDR3, the DNA is TGTGCCAGCAGTTCGTGGACAGGTGGCTTCAATCAGCCCCAGCATTTT. As protein: CASSSWTGGFNQPQHF. The chain recombines TRBV27 with TRBJ1-5, with 7 bases matching TRBD1. The CDR3 contains 16 residues. With 4 bases clipped from V and 3 bases from J, the junction kept 9 bases outside the gene matches. Germline CDR1 and CDR2: MNHEY and SMNVEV (reference sequence).

This chain uses TRBV11-3 with TRBJ2-7; D is possibly TRBD1 or TRBD2 (5 bases each). Germline CDR1 and CDR2: SGHNT and YENEEA. The ends were cut back, 5 bases at V and 0 bases at J, with 11 bases in the middle. The CDR3 loop spans 14 amino acids. CDR3 amino acids: CASSPGTYSYEQYF. Here the CDR3 DNA reads TGTGCCAGCAGCCCCGGGACGTACTCCTACGAGCAGTACTTC.

The genes are TRBV7-8 and TRBJ2-1, with D possibly called TRBD1 or TRBD2 (6 bases each). The CDR3 covers 16 residues. Germline V CDR1 and CDR2: SGHVS, FQNEAQ. V gave up 1 base and J gave up 9 bases, with 19 bases separating them. The DNA of the CDR3 is TGTGCCAGCAGCTTAGAGGCCCGGCAGGGGCGGGGTGAGCAGTTCTTC. Protein sequence: CASSLEARQGRGEQFF. Drawing the rest from reference TRBV7-8 and TRBJ2-1, the complete variable domain is GAGVSQSPRYKVAKRGQDVALRCDPISGHVSLFWYQQALGQGPEFLTYFQNEAQLDKSGLPSDRFFAERPEGSVSTLKIQRTQQEDSAVYLCASSLEARQGRGEQFFGPGTRLTVL.

The rearrangement links TRBV7-9 to TRBJ2-7; no definite D call. V lost 1 base and J lost 7, with 5 bases in between. The CDR3 consists of 11 residues. CDR1 and CDR2 from the germline V gene are SEHNR and FQNEAQ (reference sequence). The CDR3 loop reads CASSLVQEQYF. In DNA form, the CDR3 reads TGTGCCAGCAGCTTAGTTCAGGAGCAGTACTTC. Full variable domain (missing parts from reference TRBV7-9 and TRBJ2-7): DTGVSQNPRHKITKRGQNVTFRCDPISEHNRLYWYRQTLGQGPEFLTYFQNEAQLEKSRLLSDRFSAERPKGSFSTLEIQRTEQGDSAMYLCASSLVQEQYFGPGTRLTVT.

The CDR3 spells CASSPIRDRSNYGYTF. The CDR3 bases are TGTGCCAGCTCACCTATCCGGGACAGGTCTAACTATGGCTACACCTTC. The V call is TRBV18, the J call TRBJ1-2; 8 bases map to TRBD1. CDR1 is KGHSH, CDR2 LQKENI, per germline. The J segment lost 0 bases and the V segment lost 3 bases, leaving 6 bases of the junction unmatched. The CDR3 spans 16 residues.